One TCR beta chain is described in this entry. Its antigen is not identified. TCRdb ran MiXCR on the 5' RACE reads and lists one entry per CDR3 protein. The data hold approximately 60,000 distinct CDR3 sequences, with around 20% observed a single time. The CDR3 contains 12 residues. Germline CDR1 and CDR2: DFQATT and SNEGSKA (reference sequence). V lost 1 base and J 5 bases, leaving 9 bases between the germline ends. Cells sorted as Tregs were CD4+, CD25+ and CD127-/low. Overall study results and limits: Larger-cohort validation covered only one TCR beta V-J rearrangement.

This clonotype was obtained from a female donor with breast cancer. Sequenced sample: tumor-infiltrating Tregs sorted from the breast tumor. The chain couples TRBV20-1 to TRBJ2-7; D remains ambiguous. The CDR3 loop reads CSARVSDHEQYF. The CDR3 DNA is TGCAGTGCTAGAGTGTCAGACCACGAGCAGTACTTC.